Listed below are T cell receptor beta chains from one sample, sequenced in a study of blood T cells in healthy people across ages. MiXCR, applied by TCRdb to the 5' RACE reads, yields one record per CDR3 protein. Of over a million distinct CDR3 sequences listed, under 55% are singletons. Sequenced sample: blood. Every receptor here comes from a woman aged 60-75 years in good health. CDR3s include the opening cysteine and the closing phenylalanine or tryptophan. A D gene is named only where the DNA matches it firmly. For some rows the clone size is stated as once, few or many, or as a class when expanded; others skip it.

clone_size d_call j_call v_call cdr3_aa cdr3_nt
NA TRBD1 TRBJ2-1 TRBV24-1 CATSDPTGSYNEQFF TGTGCCACCAGTGACCCGACAGGGTCCTACAATGAGCAGTTCTTC
NA NA TRBJ2-1 TRBV9 CASSAQGPQFF TGTGCCAGCAGCGCACAGGGCCCCCAGTTCTTC
NA NA TRBJ2-3 TRBV12-3/TRBV12-4 CASSLTRANTQYF TGCGCCAGCAGTCTGACGAGGGCAAATACGCAGTATTTT
NA NA TRBJ2-1 TRBV2 CASSEASGGRSYNEQFF TGTGCCAGCAGTGAAGCGTCCGGGGGGCGATCCTACAATGAGCAGTTCTTC
NA TRBD2 TRBJ2-3 TRBV20-1 CSASPSLAGGPDTQYF TGCAGTGCTAGCCCCTCACTAGCGGGAGGGCCAGATACGCAGTATTTT
NA NA TRBJ2-5 TRBV4-1 CASSHRLGSGQETQYF TGCGCCAGCAGCCACCGGCTCGGTTCGGGCCAAGAGACCCAGTACTTC
few TRBD1 TRBJ2-7 TRBV5-6 CATEGQGREQYF TGTGCCACCGAAGGACAGGGGCGAGAGCAGTACTTC
few TRBD1 TRBJ2-3 TRBV2 CASKTGLATDTQYF TGTGCCAGCAAGACAGGGTTGGCTACAGATACGCAGTATTTT
few NA TRBJ2-7 TRBV5-5 CASSRWRGTEQYEQYF TGTGCCAGCAGTCGGTGGAGGGGGACAGAACAATACGAGCAGTACTTC
once NA TRBJ1-3 TRBV20-1 CSARDPRTIGNTIYF TGCAGTGCTAGGGACCCAAGGACAATTGGAAACACCATATATTTT
NA NA TRBJ1-2 TRBV29-1 CSVEDLGAGSYGYTF TGCAGCGTTGAAGATCTCGGGGCAGGATCCTATGGCTACACCTTC
NA TRBD2 TRBJ2-7 TRBV5-1 CASSVGLAATYEQYF TGCGCCAGCAGCGTGGGACTAGCGGCCACCTACGAGCAGTACTTC
NA TRBD2 TRBJ2-7 TRBV5-1 CASTFGLAGGSYEQYF TGCGCCAGCACCTTTGGACTAGCGGGAGGGTCCTACGAGCAGTACTTC
few NA TRBJ2-1 TRBV20-1 CSAREWYEQFF TGCAGTGCTAGAGAGTGGTATGAGCAGTTCTTC
NA TRBD2 TRBJ2-1 TRBV6-6 CASSPDSTSGSKFF TGTGCCAGCAGCCCCGACAGTACTAGCGGTAGCAAGTTCTTC
NA NA TRBJ2-7 TRBV21-1 CASSKAFLADEQYF TGTGCCAGCAGCAAAGCATTCCTAGCAGACGAGCAGTACTTC
once TRBD2 TRBJ2-3 TRBV20-1 CSATGSSSGGQDTQYF TGCAGCGCTACGGGGTCGTCTAGCGGGGGGCAAGATACGCAGTATTTT
NA NA TRBJ2-7 TRBV20-1 CSAGDPLYEQYF TGCAGTGCTGGAGATCCGTTGTACGAGCAGTACTTC
NA TRBD1 TRBJ2-2 TRBV6-1 CASSELQGAGGELFF TGTGCCAGCAGTGAGTTACAGGGGGCCGGCGGGGAGCTGTTTTTT
NA TRBD2 TRBJ2-6 TRBV9 CASSVGGGSGANVLTF TGTGCCAGCAGCGTAGGCGGGGGTTCTGGGGCCAACGTCCTGACTTTC
NA TRBD1 TRBJ1-2 TRBV7-9 CASSLGDSAAGYTF TGTGCCAGCAGCTTAGGGGACAGCGCAGCCGGCTACACCTTC
NA NA TRBJ2-7 TRBV10-3 CAISESTAYYEQYF TGTGCCATCAGTGAGTCGACCGCATACTACGAGCAGTACTTC
few NA TRBJ2-3 TRBV7-9 CASSQRDGQFSTDTQYF TGTGCCAGCAGCCAACGGGACGGACAATTTAGCACAGATACGCAGTATTTT
few NA TRBJ2-4 TRBV27 CASSSSGRGQYF TGTGCCAGCAGTTCATCGGGGCGGGGTCAGTACTTC